The 32 T cell receptor beta chains reported below all come from one sample, sequenced in a study of regulatory T cells in long-lasting Graves disease (dated by TCRdb to the early 2020s). The time point label here, explained by the study, means: newly diagnosed GD, antithyroid drugs for less than 3 months. RNA was extracted from PBMCs in TRIzol for both TCR sequencing and RNA sequencing. The protocol used for the library was multiplex PCR. The sequencer listed for this sample is Illumina HiSeq 4000. To build TCR beta libraries, CDR3 regions were amplified by Arm-PCR using iRepertoire HTBI primers. TCRdb reprocessing: public reads trimmed at Q25 with fastp, clones called with MiXCR, in-frame beta chains kept. Here each entry gathers all rows of one CDR3 protein and keeps the most common genes and DNA. Counted in this sample were 620,000 or so distinct CDR3 sequences; roughly 15% of them appeared once. Under 20% of the sample rests with the top ten.

This sample also belongs to another study, concerning T cells in Graves' hyperthyroidism and ophthalmopathy.

Sequencing used peripheral blood mononuclear cells (PBMCs), obtained at new diagnosis, from a patient treated with antithyroid drugs. These receptors were collected from a woman in her twenties or thirties with Graves disease. Donor details come from another sample of the same person, matched by shared clones.

This clonotype was detected ten times or more. The chain links TRBV3-1 to TRBJ2-1; TRBD2 matches 10 bases. Germline CDR1 is LGHDT and CDR2 is YNNKEL (reference sequence). J gave up 10 bases and V 3 bases, and 0 bases lay outside the gene matches. This CDR3 contains 12 residues. The CDR3, as DNA: TGTGCCAGCAGCCAGACTAGCGGGGAGCAGTTCTTC. Protein sequence: CASSQTSGEQFF.

Many counts were recorded for this clonotype. The chain employs TRBV12-3 or TRBV12-4 and TRBJ2-7; tentatively, D is TRBD1 or TRBD2 (5 bases each). This CDR3 contains 12 residues. V gave up 8 bases and J gave up 2 bases, with 10 bases separating them. The CDR3 here is CASGTSAYEQYF. DNA for the CDR3: TGTGCCAGCGGGACGTCTGCCTACGAGCAGTACTTC.

There are a few counts of this clonotype. J is TRBJ2-1 and V is TRBV7-8; a possible D gene is TRBD2 (6 bases). The CDR3 length is 13 residues. Per germline, CDR1 SGHVS and CDR2 FQNEAQ. The V gene lost 3 bases and the J gene lost 9 bases, with 12 bases spanning the gap. CDR3 DNA: TGTGCCAGCAGCTTGGGGGAGGAATCTGAGCAGTTCTTC. Its protein product is CASSLGEESEQFF.

This clonotype was recorded at least ten times. CDR3 loop: CSVTGTSGRGGWDEQYF. The CDR3 DNA follows: TGCAGCGTAACCGGGACTAGCGGGAGAGGGGGGTGGGACGAGCAGTACTTC. The rearrangement joins TRBV29-1 to TRBJ2-7; 14 positions match TRBD2. This CDR3 spans 17 amino acids. The V and J ends lost 6 bases and 5 bases, in that order; junction bases with no gene match: 15. Germline values: CDR1 SQVTM, CDR2 ANQGSEA.

The chain uses TRBV9 and TRBJ2-7; D possibly uses TRBD1 or TRBD2 (5 bases each). The CDR3 contains 15 residues. CDR1 and CDR2 from the germline V gene are SGDLS and YYNGEE. V lost 3 bases and J 5 bases, leaving 18 bases between the germline ends. The CDR3, as DNA: TGTGCCAGCAGCGCGAAGGGCGCGAGAGGGGACGAGCAGTACTTC. It specifies CASSAKGARGDEQYF.

This clonotype was detected a few times. The chain recombines TRBV30 with TRBJ2-1; TRBD1 agrees at 9 bases. This CDR3 comprises 15 residues. Germline CDR1 GTSNPN, CDR2 SVGIG (reference sequence). V shed 2 bases and J 5 bases; nucleotides not matched to a gene: 7. The CDR3 reads CAWSRGQGLDNEQFF. CDR3 DNA: TGTGCCTGGAGTCGGGGACAGGGTCTCGACAATGAGCAGTTCTTC.

This clonotype was observed a single time. The rearrangement joins TRBV2 to TRBJ1-5; D remains unclear. The CDR3 covers 14 residues. The ends were cut back, 3 bases at V and 2 bases at J, with 8 bases in the middle. The germline CDR1 and CDR2 sequences are SNHLY and FYNNEI. The CDR3 protein is CASSEGGRNQPQHF. The CDR3 nucleotides are TGTGCCAGCAGTGAGGGTGGACGCAATCAGCCCCAGCATTTT.

The V gene is TRBV6-2 or TRBV6-3, the J gene TRBJ2-1; 11 nucleotides align to TRBD2. This CDR3 is built from 18 residues. Germline loops: CDR1 MNHEY, CDR2 SVGEGT. V lost 4 bases and J lost 0; bases outside the gene matches: 8. CDR3 residues: CASSSASGRPGSYNEQFF. The CDR3 bases are TGTGCCAGCAGTTCGGCTAGCGGGAGGCCTGGCTCCTACAATGAGCAGTTCTTC.

The chain combines TRBV7-9 with TRBJ2-1, with 13 nucleotides matching TRBD2. Losses at the gene ends were 3 bases for V and 8 bases for J; bases not matched to a gene: 4. The CDR3 spans 15 residues. The germline V gene has CDR1 SEHNR and CDR2 FQNEAQ (reference sequence). CDR3 sequence: CASSFGLAGVDEQFF. The DNA for the CDR3 is TGTGCCAGCAGCTTCGGACTAGCGGGAGTAGATGAGCAGTTCTTC.

V gene TRBV20-1 combines with J gene TRBJ2-7; 7 positions agree with TRBD1. Germline V gene data show CDR1 as DFQATT and CDR2 as SNEGSKA (reference sequence). Trimming cost V 4 bases and J 5 bases; bases outside gene matches: 5. The CDR3 totals 12 residues. Written as DNA, the CDR3 is TGCAGTGCTACCCGAACAGGGGACGAGCAGTACTTC. Amino acids: CSATRTGDEQYF.

This clonotype was recorded many times. The rearrangement uses TRBV28 and TRBJ1-3, with D possibly matching TRBD1 (5 bases). The CDR3 loop spans 15 amino acids. The germline V gene encodes CDR1 MDHEN and CDR2 SYDVKM. V gave up 6 bases and J gave up 3 bases, with 15 bases separating them. CDR3: CASRDQGRGGNTIYF. The CDR3 DNA is TGTGCCAGCAGAGACCAGGGTCGTGGTGGAAACACCATATATTTT.

This clonotype was counted at least ten times. The chain joins TRBV11-2 to TRBJ2-1; 8 nucleotides match TRBD2. The germline gives CDR1 SGHAT, CDR2 FQNNGV. After removal of 5 bases from V and 5 bases from J, the junction contained 5 bases not matched to a gene. CDR3 length: 14 residues. The DNA of the CDR3 is TGTGCCAGCAGCCTAGGGACTAGACACAATGAGCAGTTCTTC. Encoded protein: CASSLGTRHNEQFF. The full variable domain, its missing parts supplied by reference TRBV11-2 and TRBJ2-1, is EAGVAQSPRYKIIEKRQSVAFWCNPISGHATLYWYQQILGQGPKLLIQFQNNGVVDDSQLPKDRFSAERLKGVDSTLKIQPAKLEDSAVYLCASSLGTRHNEQFFGPGTRLTVL.

The chain is built from TRBV30 and TRBJ1-6; 7 bases are a match to TRBD1. The V gene end was trimmed by 1 base and the J gene end by 7 bases; junction bases not matched to a gene: 7. CDR1 GTSNPN and CDR2 SVGIG come from the germline V gene (reference sequence). The CDR3 contains 15 residues. The CDR3 spells CAWSDQDRLNSPLHF. Written as DNA, the CDR3 is TGTGCCTGGAGTGACCAGGACAGGCTAAATTCACCCCTCCACTTT. Full variable domain (remainder filled in from reference TRBV30 and TRBJ1-6): SQTIHQWPATLVQPVGSPLSLECTVEGTSNPNLYWYRQAAGRGLQLLFYSVGIGQISSEVPQNLSASRPQDRQFILSSKKLLLSDSGFYLCAWSDQDRLNSPLHFGNGTRLTVT.

This clonotype was seen at least ten times. The rearrangement joins TRBV2 to TRBJ2-1, with TRBD2 matching 11 bases. This CDR3 has 16 amino acids. J gave up 9 bases and V 6 bases, and 13 bases lay outside the gene matches. The V gene's germline CDR1 is SNHLY and CDR2 FYNNEI. The DNA of the CDR3 is TGTGCCAGCAGCCCCTTAGCGGGAGGGACAGGGATTGAGCAGTTCTTC. This encodes CASSPLAGGTGIEQFF.

This clonotype was seen repeatedly, ten times or more. This chain uses TRBV7-9 with TRBJ1-1; D is possibly TRBD1 (5 bases). The CDR3 extends over 11 amino acids. Germline-derived CDR1 and CDR2 are SEHNR and FQNEAQ (reference sequence). Trimming took 7 bases from V and 9 from J, leaving 12 bases between them. The CDR3 is CASKGEAKAFF. CDR3 nucleotides: TGTGCCAGCAAAGGGGAAGCTAAAGCTTTCTTT.

At least ten counts were recorded for this clonotype. The CDR3: CAWIPLRGGDEQYF. CDR3 nucleotide sequence: TGTGCCTGGATCCCTTTGAGGGGGGGCGACGAGCAGTACTTC. This chain uses TRBV30 with TRBJ2-7; D might be TRBD2 (7 bases). Trimming removed 4 bases from V and 5 bases from J, with 18 bases in between. The CDR3 covers 14 residues. Looked up from germline, CDR1 is GTSNPN and CDR2 is SVGIG (reference sequence).

This clonotype came up many times. This chain links TRBV28 with TRBJ1-2; D is possibly TRBD1 (5 bases). The CDR3 contains 16 residues. The V and J ends lost 4 bases and 8 bases respectively, with 23 bases between them. Per germline, CDR1 MDHEN and CDR2 SYDVKM. CDR3 DNA: TGTGCCAGCAGTTCACGTACCGGGACCCGCGGGATCGGCTACACCTTC. This codes for CASSSRTGTRGIGYTF.

This chain connects TRBV4-2 to TRBJ2-1; 7 nucleotides align to TRBD2. CDR1 and CDR2 from the germline V gene are LGHNA and YNFKEQ. V gave up 7 bases and J gave up 3 bases; unmatched junction bases: 6. This CDR3 region has 14 residues. Written as DNA, the CDR3 is TGTGCCAGCAACCTGGGCGGGAGCTACAATGAGCAGTTCTTC. This sequence encodes CASNLGGSYNEQFF.

This clonotype was seen at least ten times. The CDR3: CAWTGTSYNEQFF. The CDR3 DNA reads TGTGCCTGGACAGGAACCTCCTACAATGAGCAGTTCTTC. V gene TRBV30 combines with J gene TRBJ2-1; the D is unclear. The CDR3 is 13 amino acids. Trimming removed 4 bases at V and 0 bases at J, with 7 bases between. Germline-derived CDR1 and CDR2 are GTSNPN and SVGIG (reference sequence).

In this sample, this clonotype turned up a few times. The chain combines TRBV19 with TRBJ1-5; no clear D gene. Germline values: CDR1 LNHDA, CDR2 SQIVND (reference sequence). This CDR3 is 12 amino acids long. Trimming removed 5 bases at V and 7 bases at J, with 9 bases between. The CDR3 region has the DNA TGTGCCAGTAGTTGGGAACTGCAGCCCCAGCATTTT. This encodes CASSWELQPQHF. Combining the CDR3 with reference TRBV19 and TRBJ1-5 gives the whole variable domain DGGITQSPKYLFRKEGQNVTLSCEQNLNHDAMYWYRQDPGQGLRLIYYSQIVNDFQKGDIAEGYSVSREKKESFPLTVTSAQKNPTAFYLCASSWELQPQHFGDGTRLSIL.

This clonotype was counted a few times. CDR3 loop: CATSGYRGGRYEQYF. CDR3 coding DNA: TGTGCCACCAGTGGATACAGGGGAGGACGCTACGAGCAGTACTTC. The chain combines TRBV24-1 with TRBJ2-7, with TRBD1 as a possible D gene (7 bases). CDR3 length: 15 residues. Germline V gene lookup returns CDR1 KGHDR and CDR2 SFDVKD. Between the trimmed V and J ends, which lost 5 bases and 3 bases, there was a span of 16 bases.

This clonotype turned up a few times. The rearrangement links TRBV5-1 to TRBJ2-5; no clear D. The CDR3 spans 13 residues. Germline CDR1 SGHRS, CDR2 YFSETQ. The germline V and J ends were trimmed by 2 bases and 5 bases, with 10 bases remaining between them. CDR3 bases: TGCGCCAGCAGCTTATTTATTGATGAGACCCAGTACTTC. This translates into CASSLFIDETQYF.

This chain links TRBV5-4 with TRBJ1-6; 8 bases agree with TRBD1. Germline CDR1 SGHNT, CDR2 YYREEE (reference sequence). J was trimmed by 10 bases and V by 1 base; bases with no gene match: 7. The CDR3 sequence is 15 residues long. The CDR3 sequence: CASSLFSRQGSPLHF. The CDR3 nucleotides are TGTGCCAGCAGCTTGTTTTCCCGACAGGGGTCACCCCTCCACTTT. Using reference TRBV5-4 and TRBJ1-6 for the parts outside the CDR3, the full variable domain is ETGVTQSPTHLIKTRGQQVTLRCSSQSGHNTVSWYQQALGQGPQFIFQYYREEENGRGNFPPRFSGLQFPNYSSELNVNALELDDSALYLCASSLFSRQGSPLHFGNGTRLTVT.

At least ten counts were recorded for this clonotype. V usage is TRBV20-1 and J usage is TRBJ1-2; D gene unclear. CDR1 DFQATT and CDR2 SNEGSKA come from the germline V gene (reference sequence). Trimming removed 3 bases at V and 5 bases at J, with 13 bases between. The CDR3 runs 13 residues. CDR3 sequence: CSASDYLGYGYTF. CDR3 coding DNA: TGCAGTGCTAGTGACTATTTGGGTTATGGCTACACCTTC.

This clonotype was picked up many times. This chain uses TRBV11-2 with TRBJ2-3; D is perhaps TRBD2 (5 bases). Germline lookup yields CDR1 SGHAT and CDR2 FQNNGV. V shed 1 base and J shed 2 bases, with 13 bases lying between them. This CDR3 has 16 amino acids. DNA of the CDR3: TGTGCCAGCAGCTTAGTCTTGAGGACTTTCACAGATACGCAGTATTTT. Protein product: CASSLVLRTFTDTQYF.

The table lists this clonotype with a few counts. The chain joins TRBV30 to TRBJ1-6; a weak D match, TRBD1 (5 bases). The CDR3 runs 13 residues. Trimming cost V 5 bases and J 11 bases, with 16 bases left between them. CDR1 and CDR2 from the germline V gene are GTSNPN and SVGIG (reference sequence). CDR3 DNA: TGTGCCTGGGCGGGGGACGGCAATCCACCCCTCCACTTT. Its protein product is CAWAGDGNPPLHF. Looking up the rest from reference TRBV30 and TRBJ1-6 gives the full variable domain: SQTIHQWPATLVQPVGSPLSLECTVEGTSNPNLYWYRQAAGRGLQLLFYSVGIGQISSEVPQNLSASRPQDRQFILSSKKLLLSDSGFYLCAWAGDGNPPLHFGNGTRLTVT.

This chain connects TRBV6-1 to TRBJ2-1; D gene ambiguous. The CDR3 totals 14 residues. The germline V gene encodes CDR1 MNHNS and CDR2 SASEGT. V was pared by 0 bases and J by 4 bases, with 7 bases between. CDR3 amino acids: CASSEAAGYNEQFF. CDR3 in DNA: TGTGCCAGCAGTGAAGCTGCCGGATACAATGAGCAGTTCTTC.

This clonotype was found a few times. Germline is not matched at one junction end, which may reflect a read error. The rearrangement joins TRBV7-7 to TRBJ2-5; D unclear. Germline CDR1 reads SSHAT; CDR2 reads FNYEAQ (reference sequence). The CDR3 runs 14 residues. The CDR3 region has the DNA TGTGCTAGCAGCCGACGAGTAACCCAAGAGACCCAGTACTTC. Amino acids: CASSRRVTQETQYF.

This clonotype was found a few times. The J gene is TRBJ1-6, the V gene TRBV28; tentative D call: TRBD1 (5 bases). Deletions cut 2 bases from V and 11 bases from J, with 13 bases between. The CDR3 is made up of 14 amino acids. Germline CDR1 MDHEN, CDR2 SYDVKM. The chain's CDR3 is CASSLGGVRAPLHF. DNA of the CDR3: TGTGCCAGCAGTTTAGGGGGGGTCCGGGCACCCCTCCACTTT.

As for this clonotype: The junction differs from germline at one of its ends, possibly a read error. This sequence joins TRBV30 and TRBJ2-1, with 10 bases that match TRBD2. CDR1 and CDR2 from the germline V gene are GTSNPN and SVGIG (reference sequence). This CDR3 region has 15 residues. The CDR3 reads CAWTRELAGSVERFF. The CDR3 bases are TGTGCCTGGACCCGAGAACTAGCGGGATCGGTTGAGCGGTTCTTC.

Ten or more counts support this clonotype. The chain combines TRBV2 with TRBJ1-2; D not resolved. This CDR3 spans 12 amino acids. Trimming took off 6 bases at V and 2 bases at J, with 7 bases between the two ends. The germline CDR1 and CDR2 sequences are SNHLY and FYNNEI. The CDR3 DNA sequence: TGTGCCAGCAGGACGGAGAACTATGGCTACACCTTC. This codes for CASRTENYGYTF.

This clonotype has at least ten counts. The chain joins TRBV30 to TRBJ1-5; D is possibly TRBD1 (5 bases). V dropped 0 bases and J dropped 6 bases, with 9 bases sitting between them. The CDR3 is made up of 13 amino acids. Per germline, CDR1 GTSNPN and CDR2 SVGIG (reference sequence). The CDR3 here is CAWSVLGTQPQHF. Here the CDR3 DNA reads TGTGCCTGGAGTGTACTTGGGACTCAGCCCCAGCATTTT.